This is a list of T cell receptor beta chains from one sample in a study of blood T cells in healthy people across ages. TCRdb reprocessed the 5' RACE reads via MiXCR and lists one record per CDR3 protein. The table records around 1,000,000 distinct CDR3 sequences, about 25% of them present only once. In addition, the sample was reused for a study of T cells of mothers and their children.

The specimen sequenced was blood. The receptors were sampled from a girl aged 2 to 9 in good health. The CDR3 runs from the conserved cysteine through the conserved F or W. The order of the fields is V gene, D gene, J gene, clone size, CDR3 DNA, CDR3 protein. A D gene is named only where the DNA matches it firmly. Only part of the rows carry a size: once, few, many, or a class if the clone is expanded.

>TRBV28|NA|TRBJ2-1|NA
TGTGCCAGCAGAACCGCTAGCTCCTACAATGAGCAGTTCTTC
CASRTASSYNEQFF
>TRBV20-1|TRBD2|TRBJ2-7|NA
TGCAGTGCTGCGAACCAACTAGCGGGAGGGTACGAGCAGTACTTC
CSAANQLAGGYEQYF
>TRBV9|NA|TRBJ2-1|NA
TGTGCCAGTTCTAGCACAGATTTCAATGAGCAGTTCTTC
CASSSTDFNEQFF
>TRBV7-8|NA|TRBJ2-3|NA
TGTGCCAGCAGCTTCCTCTGCACAGATACGCAGTATTTT
CASSFLCTDTQYF
>TRBV29-1|TRBD2|TRBJ2-2|few
TGCAGCGCCGTAGCGGGTAACACCGGGGAGCTGTTTTTT
CSAVAGNTGELFF
>TRBV27|TRBD1|TRBJ2-7|NA
TGTGCCAGCAGCCTCATCGGACAGGGGGCTGAGGAGCAGTACTTC
CASSLIGQGAEEQYF
>TRBV15|TRBD1|TRBJ1-4|NA
TGTGCCACCAGCCCCGGGACAGATTTCGGAAAACTGTTTTTT
CATSPGTDFGKLFF
>TRBV4-1|NA|TRBJ1-1|NA
TGCGCCAGCAGCCAACTTTCCAGGAACACTGAAGCTTTCTTT
CASSQLSRNTEAFF
>TRBV6-5|TRBD1|TRBJ2-3|NA
TGTGCCAGCAGTACCCTAGACAGGGGGAACACAGATACGCAGTATTTT
CASSTLDRGNTDTQYF
>TRBV4-3|TRBD1|TRBJ2-7|NA
TGCGCCAGCAGCCAAGGAACAGGGGCCGCCTACGAGCAGTACTTC
CASSQGTGAAYEQYF
>TRBV12-3/TRBV12-4|NA|TRBJ1-1|NA
TGTGCCAGCAGGACGAGGACAGTTGAAGCTTTCTTT
CASRTRTVEAFF
>TRBV3-1|NA|TRBJ2-3|few
TGTGCCAGCAGCCAAGAACGAGTAGTGCCGTTGTATTTT
CASSQERVVPLYF
>TRBV6-2/TRBV6-3|TRBD2|TRBJ2-1|many
TGTGCCAGCAGCCCCCACACGGGAGGCTACTACAATGAGCAGTTCTTC
CASSPHTGGYYNEQFF
>TRBV7-8|TRBD2|TRBJ2-7|few
TGTGCCAGCAGTCTAGCCGGGGTGACGGGGGGGCCGTTCGAGCAGTACTTC
CASSLAGVTGGPFEQYF